This T cell receptor beta chain appears in the sequencing data of a study of long-term antiretroviral therapy in people with HIV. Every one of the donors gave at least one pre-ART PBMC sample and at least two post-ART PBMC samples. This CDR3 has 14 residues. Germline CDR1 LNHNV, CDR2 YYDKDF (reference sequence). The V gene end was trimmed by 2 bases and the J gene end by 4 bases; junction bases not matched to a gene: 3. At the survey level, the v3.0 immunoSEQ assay was run. Assay used: immunoSEQ multiplex PCR; TCRdb lists only in-frame clones, some missing. The sample has 25,000 to 35,000 clones; over 80% are singletons.

V gene TRBV15 combines with J gene TRBJ2-7, with 9 bases aligning to TRBD1. The receptor was isolated from a young man with HIV. This material consisted of unsorted PBMCs, taken 2.7 to 2.9 years after starting antiretroviral therapy. The CDR3 region has the DNA TGTGCCACCAGCAGAACCGGACAGGGGTACGAGCAGTACTTC. Translated, it gives CATSRTGQGYEQYF.